This is a list of T cell receptor beta chains from one sample in a study of neoadjuvant anti-PD-1 for oral cavity cancer. The data were produced by immunoSEQ multiplex PCR, yet TCRdb's version contains in-frame clones alone and is incomplete. This sample has 55,000 to 75,000 clones, with roughly nine tenths found just once. The source was PBMCs, collected after nivolumab (anti-PD-1) treatment. These receptors were obtained from a person between 35 and 79 years old with oral cavity squamous cell carcinoma. Both conserved end residues are part of each CDR3. A D gene is named only where the DNA matches it firmly. Rows may omit the clone size; those that give it use once, few, many or a size class.

d_call clone_size j_call cdr3_length v_call cdr3_nt cdr3_aa
- - TRBJ2-3 13 TRBV7-2 TGTGCCAGCAAGGAGTATAGCACAGATACGCAGTATTTT CASKEYSTDTQYF
- - TRBJ1-6 13 TRBV2 TGTGCCAGCAGTGAAGCTCCTAATTCACCCCTCCACTTT CASSEAPNSPLHF
- - TRBJ2-3 17 TRBV5-1 TGCGCCAGCAATCGGGATAGCGGTCGATACCGCACAGATACGCAGTATTTT CASNRDSGRYRTDTQYF
- - TRBJ1-3 16 TRBV30 TGTGCCTGGCACCGATTTTCAGGCACCTCTGGAAACACCATATATTTT CAWHRFSGTSGNTIYF
TRBD2 - TRBJ2-3 15 TRBV10-3 TGTGCCATCATGGGTCGAGCGGGAGATACAGATACGCAGTATTTT CAIMGRAGDTDTQYF
- few TRBJ1-5 13 TRBV2 TGTGCCAGCAGTGATAATCATGGGCAGCCCCAGCATTTT CASSDNHGQPQHF
- - TRBJ2-3 16 TRBV7-2 TGTGCCAGCAGCTTTGCTGCGGTACCTAGCACAGATACGCAGTATTTT CASSFAAVPSTDTQYF
TRBD1 - TRBJ2-7 16 TRBV10-3 TGTGCCATCAGTGACCCCGCCGACAGGGGGCAGAACGAGCAGTACTTC CAISDPADRGQNEQYF
- - TRBJ2-7 15 TRBV28 TGTGCCAGCAGCCGGACGGGGGCGGGGGCTTACGAGCAGTACTTC CASSRTGAGAYEQYF
- once TRBJ2-7 13 TRBV4-2 TGTGCCAGCAGCCCTGGAGGCTCCTACGAGCAGTACTTC CASSPGGSYEQYF
TRBD2 - TRBJ2-7 17 TRBV5-1 TGCGCCAGCAGCTTGGTAACTAGCGGACTTGCGGTCTACGAGCAGTACTTC CASSLVTSGLAVYEQYF
- - TRBJ2-3 17 TRBV10-3 TGTGCCATCAGTGAGTCGACTATCTGGGATAGCACAGATACGCAGTATTTT CAISESTIWDSTDTQYF
- - TRBJ1-2 14 TRBV7-9 TGTGCCAGCAGCTTACTGGGGGGACACTATGGCTACACCTTC CASSLLGGHYGYTF
- - TRBJ2-3 11 TRBV2 TGTGCCAGCAGATCCGGGACTACGCAGTATTTT CASRSGTTQYF
- - TRBJ1-3 15 TRBV4-1 TGCGCCAGCAGCCAAGGGCGCCTCTCTGGAAACACCATATATTTT CASSQGRLSGNTIYF
- once TRBJ1-1 12 TRBV29-1 TGCAGCGTTGTAAATAGGTTCACTGAAGCTTTCTTT CSVVNRFTEAFF
TRBD1 - TRBJ2-7 16 TRBV11-1 TGTGCCAGCAGCTTGACCGGGACAGTTAGCTCCTACGAGCAGTACTTC CASSLTGTVSSYEQYF
TRBD1 - TRBJ2-4 17 TRBV5-1 TGCGCCAGCAGGGTGGTATACAGGGGCCAAGGGAGAAACATTCAGTACTTC CASRVVYRGQGRNIQYF
- - TRBJ2-2 16 TRBV12-5 TGTGCTAGTGGTTTGGTACTGCGGAAGAACACCGGGGAGCTGTTTTTT CASGLVLRKNTGELFF
TRBD1 - TRBJ2-5 14 TRBV11-2 TGTGCCAGCAGCCCTACCACAGGGGTAGAGACCCAGTACTTC CASSPTTGVETQYF
- - TRBJ2-7 16 TRBV5-4 TGTGCCAGCAGCTTTGGCGGGACCCTGAGCTCCTACGAGCAGTACTTC CASSFGGTLSSYEQYF
- - TRBJ1-4 16 TRBV9 TGTGCCAGCAGCGTAGCTCCTAACCAGCCTAATGAAAAACTGTTTTTT CASSVAPNQPNEKLFF
- - TRBJ2-1 18 TRBV7-8 TGTGCCAGCAGCTTAGTAGGGAGCGCGAGGAGGGCAGTGGGTGAGCAGTTCTTC CASSLVGSARRAVGEQFF
- - TRBJ1-2 11 TRBV20-1 TGCAGTGCCTGGCCTCTTCAGGGCTACACCTTC CSAWPLQGYTF
- - TRBJ1-1 12 TRBV5-1 TGCGCCAGCAGCGACAGGACGGCTGAAGCTTTCTTT CASSDRTAEAFF
- - TRBJ1-2 15 TRBV2 TGTGCCAGCAGTGAAGTTACGGGTTGGGGGCAGGGCTACACCTTC CASSEVTGWGQGYTF
- - TRBJ1-2 13 TRBV28 TGTGCCAGCAGTTTAGTTCGGAGCTATGGCTACACCTTC CASSLVRSYGYTF